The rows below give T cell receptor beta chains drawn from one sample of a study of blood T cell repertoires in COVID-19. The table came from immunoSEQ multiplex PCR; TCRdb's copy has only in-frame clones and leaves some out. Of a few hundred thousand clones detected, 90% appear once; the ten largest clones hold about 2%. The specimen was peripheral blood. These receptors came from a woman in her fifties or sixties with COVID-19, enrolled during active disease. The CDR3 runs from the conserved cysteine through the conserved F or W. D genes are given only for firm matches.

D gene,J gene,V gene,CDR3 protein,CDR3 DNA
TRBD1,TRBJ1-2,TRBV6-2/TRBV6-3,CASSDPPQGASYTF,TGTGCCAGCAGTGACCCCCCCCAGGGGGCGAGCTACACCTTC
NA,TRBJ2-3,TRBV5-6,CASSLRTSTDTQYF,TGTGCCAGCAGCTTAAGGACTAGCACAGATACGCAGTATTTT
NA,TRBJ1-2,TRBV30,CALGRANYGYTF,TGTGCCCTAGGTCGAGCTAACTATGGCTACACCTTC
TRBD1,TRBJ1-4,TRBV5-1,CASRRGQEEKLFF,TGCGCCAGCCGAAGAGGACAGGAAGAAAAACTGTTTTTT
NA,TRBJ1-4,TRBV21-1,CASSGGTGGTNEKLFF,TGTGCCAGCAGCGGGGGGACAGGGGGCACTAATGAAAAACTGTTTTTT
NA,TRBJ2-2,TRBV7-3,CASSLTSTHTGELFF,TGTGCCAGCAGCTTAACGTCGACACACACCGGGGAGCTGTTTTTT
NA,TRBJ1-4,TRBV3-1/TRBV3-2,CASSQRSGRIANEKLFF,TGTGCCAGCAGCCAACGGTCAGGGAGGATTGCTAATGAAAAACTGTTTTTT
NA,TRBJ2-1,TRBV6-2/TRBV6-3,CASSYLRVAYNEQFF,TGTGCCAGCAGTTACCTGAGAGTAGCTTACAATGAGCAGTTCTTC
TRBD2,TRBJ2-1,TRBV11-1,CASRSGLAGGENEQFF,TGTGCCAGCAGGTCGGGACTAGCGGGGGGGGAGAATGAGCAGTTCTTC
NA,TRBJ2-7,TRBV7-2,CASSRPSYEQYF,TGTGCCAGCAGCCGTCCCTCCTACGAGCAGTACTTC
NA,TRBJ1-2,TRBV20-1,CSASAGGNGYTF,TGCAGTGCTAGTGCGGGGGGTAATGGCTACACCTTC
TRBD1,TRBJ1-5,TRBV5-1,CASSLRQGGQPQHF,TGCGCCAGCAGCTTGCGACAGGGGGGTCAGCCCCAGCATTTT